This T cell receptor (beta chain) was observed in a study of cytomegalovirus exposure and HLA in healthy donors. About the research overall: From donors who were HLA-typed, an early data release held 75 million to 85 million unique TCRs.

The CDR3 extends over 16 amino acids. Germline CDR1 is MGHRA and CDR2 is YSYEKL. The ends lost 3 bases at V and 5 bases at J; junction bases unmatched: 12. Donors likely had unrecorded immune exposures despite being nominally healthy when sampled. Whole-study findings and limits: The study flagged about 150 TCR beta chains as cytomegalovirus-associated. A later analysis reported that several of the most significant clusters appeared to be linked to common viral pathogens, among them Epstein-Barr virus.

About this clone: Its antigen is unknown.

The primer mix had 60 Vbeta and 13 Jbeta primers. Sequenced by immunoSEQ multiplex PCR; TCRdb stores in-frame clones only, minus some. Among 40,000 to 50,000 clones listed, about 70% were seen once. This TCR was recovered from a man aged 30-40 years in good health and CMV-seronegative. The chain employs TRBV4-1 and TRBJ2-7; 8 bases map to TRBD1. The sample taken for sequencing was PBMCs. CDR3: CASSHRSVRGLDEQYF. The CDR3 DNA sequence: TGCGCCAGCAGCCACAGATCGGTCAGGGGGCTCGACGAGCAGTACTTC.